The 25 T cell receptor beta chains in this list originate from one sample, sequenced in a study of shared clonotypes between healthy human individuals. The data were produced by immunoSEQ multiplex PCR, yet TCRdb's version contains in-frame clones alone and is incomplete. The table has some 1.4 million clones, 96% seen once. The specimen was naive CD4+ T cells sorted from blood. Described subset: CD45RA+ positively selected. The receptors derive from a young man in good health.

In regard to this clone: Within the sample, other DNA sequences also encode this same CDR3. The chain employs TRBV18 and TRBJ2-5, with 7 bases matching TRBD2. Germline CDR1 KGHSH, CDR2 LQKENI. This CDR3 is built from 13 residues. Germline trimming cut 2 bases from V and 5 bases from J; bases unmatched to any gene: 2. The CDR3: CASSPKGGETQYF. The DNA of the CDR3 is TGTGCCAGCTCACCAAAGGGAGGGGAGACCCAGTACTTC.

The chain has TRBV29-1 and TRBJ1-2; D not certain. The V end lost 5 bases, the J end lost 6 bases, and 16 bases lay between the germline ends. The CDR3 loop spans 13 amino acids. Looked up from germline, CDR1 is SQVTM and CDR2 is ANQGSEA. Written as DNA, the CDR3 is TGCAGCGTTCAGAAGTTACTGCGTGATGGCTACACCTTC. Translating it yields CSVQKLLRDGYTF.

This rearrangement joins TRBV10-3 to TRBJ2-1, with 11 bases that match TRBD2. With 10 bases clipped from V and 7 bases from J, the junction kept 12 bases outside the gene matches. The CDR3 contains 15 residues. Germline V gene data show CDR1 as ENHRY and CDR2 as SYGVKD. This CDR3 reads CATTPTGLAVNEQFF. CDR3 nucleotides: TGTGCCACGACGCCGACGGGACTAGCGGTTAATGAGCAGTTCTTC.

CDR3 in DNA: TGTGCCAGCAGTCCGCCACAGGACACCATATATTTT. Protein product: CASSPPQDTIYF. The chain links TRBV28 to TRBJ1-3; perhaps TRBD1 as D (5 bases). The CDR3 is 12 amino acids. In germline, CDR1 is MDHEN, CDR2 SYDVKM. V lost 5 bases to trimming and J lost 8 bases, with 10 bases between them.

The chain joins TRBV10-1 to TRBJ2-1; D is perhaps TRBD1 (6 bases). Germline V CDR1 and CDR2: WNHNN, SYGVQD (reference sequence). V was trimmed by 8 bases and J by 4 bases, leaving 18 bases between them. CDR3 length: 15 residues. CDR3 coding DNA: TGCGCCAGCTCTCAGGGGCGGACTCCTTACAATGAGCAGTTCTTC. As protein: CASSQGRTPYNEQFF.

The gene calls are TRBV7-2 and TRBJ2-7; 9 positions agree with TRBD1. This CDR3 has 15 amino acids. V lost 6 bases, J lost 3 bases, and 9 bases stayed unmatched. Germline V gene sequence: CDR1 SGHTA, CDR2 FQGNSA. The CDR3 loop reads CASRGTGTGIYEQYF. CDR3 in DNA: TGTGCCAGCAGGGGGACCGGGACAGGGATCTACGAGCAGTACTTC.

V usage is TRBV19 and J usage is TRBJ1-2; 9 bases are a match to TRBD1. The germline CDR1 and CDR2 sequences are LNHDA and SQIVND (reference sequence). V shed 6 bases, J shed 7 bases, and the junction held 21 bases outside the gene matches. CDR3 size: 18 residues. The DNA for the CDR3 is TGTGCCAGTAGCCGAGTGGTCCCACGGAGACAGGGGGGTCTTGGCTACACCTTC. Translating it yields CASSRVVPRRQGGLGYTF.

Comment on this clone: A junction boundary mismatches the germline segment, possibly from a read error. This sequence joins TRBV7-9 and TRBJ1-4; 10 bases are shared with TRBD1. The CDR3 is 16 amino acids. Germline CDR1 and CDR2: SEHNR and FQNEAQ (reference sequence). CDR3 nucleotide sequence: TGTGCCAGCAGTTTAGGGGACAGGGGTGAGAATGAAAAACTGTTTTTT. Amino acids: CASSLGDRGENEKLFF.

V usage is TRBV9 and J usage is TRBJ2-1; D call uncertain. Trimming took 4 bases from V and 1 from J, leaving 12 bases between them. The CDR3 length is 15 residues. Germline values: CDR1 SGDLS, CDR2 YYNGEE. The CDR3 bases are TGTGCCAGCAGCTCCCGGAGTGGGTCCTACAATGAGCAGTTCTTC. It codes for CASSSRSGSYNEQFF.

The CDR3 DNA is TGTGCCTGGAACGTTGGGGCCGGCTACACCTTC. Protein sequence: CAWNVGAGYTF. The chain is built from TRBV30 and TRBJ1-2; tentative D call: TRBD1 (5 bases). Germline V gene data show CDR1 as GTSNPN and CDR2 as SVGIG (reference sequence). The CDR3 totals 11 residues. V lost 4 bases and J 8 bases, leaving 11 bases between the germline ends.

The chain recombines TRBV6-1 with TRBJ2-7; D is unclear. Germline lookup yields CDR1 MNHNS and CDR2 SASEGT. Trimming took 0 bases from V and 3 from J, leaving 6 bases between them. The CDR3 spans 13 residues. The CDR3 loop is CASSEALGYEQYF. The CDR3 DNA reads as TGTGCCAGCAGTGAAGCGTTGGGCTACGAGCAGTACTTC.

The V call is TRBV5-5, the J call TRBJ1-3; D is unresolved. Germline CDR1 and CDR2: SGHKS and YYEKEE (reference sequence). The CDR3 is made up of 12 amino acids. V was trimmed by 0 bases and J by 8 bases, leaving 6 bases between them. CDR3 DNA sequence: TGTGCCAGCAGCTTGGATAGGGACACCATATATTTT. Translated, it gives CASSLDRDTIYF. The full variable domain, rest sourced from reference TRBV5-5 and TRBJ1-3, is DAGVTQSPTHLIKTRGQQVTLRCSPISGHKSVSWYQQVLGQGPQFIFQYYEKEERGRGNFPDRFSARQFPNYSSELNVNALLLGDSALYLCASSLDRDTIYFGEGSWLTVV.

The V and J genes are TRBV19 and TRBJ2-7, with 10 bases fitting TRBD2. The CDR3 consists of 14 residues. V was clipped by 6 bases and J by 0 bases; unmatched bases: 2. Germline CDR1 reads LNHDA; CDR2 reads SQIVND (reference sequence). Here the CDR3 DNA reads TGTGCCAGTAGAACTAGCGGGGTCTCCTACGAGCAGTACTTC. Translation gives CASRTSGVSYEQYF.

This chain connects TRBV11-1 to TRBJ2-7; 7 bases line up with TRBD2. The germline V gene has CDR1 SGHAT and CDR2 FQDESV (reference sequence). The CDR3 runs to 15 residues. With V trimmed by 1 base and J by 2 bases, 5 bases remained unmatched. The CDR3 DNA reads TGTGCCAGCAGCTTAGGACTAGCTGACGCCTACGAGCAGTACTTC. This gives the protein CASSLGLADAYEQYF.

This clone was counted once. The chain employs TRBV2 and TRBJ2-1, with a possible D match to TRBD2 (5 bases). The germline V and J ends were trimmed by 5 bases and 5 bases, with 16 bases remaining between them. Germline CDR1 reads SNHLY; CDR2 reads FYNNEI. The CDR3 consists of 15 residues. The CDR3 is CASSRSSLTNNEQFF. The CDR3 nucleotides read TGTGCCAGCAGTAGATCTAGCCTTACGAACAATGAGCAGTTCTTC.

V usage is TRBV5-6 and J usage is TRBJ2-1; D is ambiguous. From germline, CDR1 is SGHDT and CDR2 YYEEEE. Trimming stripped 4 bases from V and 2 bases from J, with 19 bases between. This CDR3 contains 17 residues. The CDR3 sequence is CASSQALGPNPYNEQFF. As DNA, the CDR3 is TGTGCCAGCAGCCAGGCCCTTGGGCCCAACCCCTACAATGAGCAGTTCTTC.

This rearrangement joins TRBV6-5 to TRBJ2-2; D unresolved. With 7 bases removed from V and 6 bases from J, the gap between germline ends came to 18 bases. CDR1 is MNHEY and CDR2 is SVGAGI in the germline V gene. This CDR3 contains 15 residues. The CDR3 loop is CASTTSTPPSGELFF. The CDR3 nucleotides are TGTGCCAGCACCACATCAACCCCCCCGTCCGGGGAGCTGTTTTTT.

The gene calls are TRBV5-4 and TRBJ2-3; D uncertain. The V gene's germline CDR1 is SGHNT and CDR2 YYREEE (reference sequence). Trimming pared 0 bases from V and 1 base from J, leaving 6 bases between. This CDR3 spans 14 amino acids. The CDR3 protein is CASSLAAGTDTQYF. The DNA for the CDR3 is TGTGCCAGCAGCTTGGCCGCGGGCACAGATACGCAGTATTTT. Using reference TRBV5-4 and TRBJ2-3 for the parts outside the CDR3, the full variable domain is ETGVTQSPTHLIKTRGQQVTLRCSSQSGHNTVSWYQQALGQGPQFIFQYYREEENGRGNFPPRFSGLQFPNYSSELNVNALELDDSALYLCASSLAAGTDTQYFGPGTRLTVL.

V is TRBV2 and J is TRBJ2-5, with D possibly being TRBD2 (7 bases). The germline V gene has CDR1 SNHLY and CDR2 FYNNEI. This CDR3 comprises 14 residues. With 6 bases removed from V and 5 bases from J, the gap between germline ends came to 16 bases. The CDR3 sequence: CASSLMGGQETQYF. CDR3 nucleotide sequence: TGTGCCAGCAGCCTAATGGGGGGGCAGGAGACCCAGTACTTC.

This chain joins TRBV10-1 and TRBJ2-4; TRBD2 is a possible D gene (5 bases). The CDR3 has 15 amino acids. Germline loops: CDR1 WNHNN, CDR2 SYGVQD (reference sequence). The V and J ends lost 0 bases and 7 bases respectively, with 13 bases between them. CDR3 loop: CASSESGATGNIQYF. CDR3 in DNA: TGCGCCAGCAGTGAGTCGGGAGCGACCGGGAACATTCAGTACTTC.

The V and J genes are TRBV18 and TRBJ2-1; D call uncertain. Deletions cut 0 bases from V and 8 bases from J, with 8 bases between. Germline V gene sequence: CDR1 KGHSH, CDR2 LQKENI. This CDR3 comprises 13 residues. CDR3 coding DNA: TGTGCCAGCTCACCACCGTCTAGTCATGAGCAGTTCTTC. Translation gives CASSPPSSHEQFF.

The rearrangement joins TRBV28 to TRBJ2-7; a possible D gene is TRBD2 (5 bases). V was shortened by 6 bases and J by 4 bases, with 10 bases between the two germline ends. Germline V CDR1 and CDR2: MDHEN, SYDVKM. This CDR3 has 12 amino acids. CDR3 sequence (DNA): TGTGCCAGCAGCAAGGACTCTTACGAGCAGTACTTC. It codes for CASSKDSYEQYF.

The CDR3 spells CASPSTGGNEQFF. Written as DNA, the CDR3 is TGTGCCAGCCCCTCGACCGGCGGCAATGAGCAGTTCTTC. V usage is TRBV28 and J usage is TRBJ2-1; D unresolved. The CDR3 has 13 residues. CDR1 is MDHEN, CDR2 SYDVKM, per germline. The germline V and J ends were trimmed by 8 bases and 6 bases, with 14 bases remaining between them.

The J gene is TRBJ2-4, the V gene TRBV2, with a tentative D call TRBD1 (6 bases). CDR1 SNHLY and CDR2 FYNNEI come from the germline V gene. V lost 6 bases, J lost 6 bases, and 15 bases lay in between. The CDR3 is made up of 14 amino acids. CDR3: CASSFNRAGNIQYF. Written as DNA, the CDR3 is TGTGCCAGCAGCTTTAACAGGGCTGGAAACATTCAGTACTTC.

The DNA of the CDR3 is TGTGCCAGCAGTTTAGTGACTGGCTCCTACAATGAGCAGTTCTTC. Its translation: CASSLVTGSYNEQFF. The chain combines TRBV27 with TRBJ2-1, with unresolved D. The CDR3 is 15 amino acids. Germline CDR1 reads MNHEY; CDR2 reads SMNVEV (reference sequence). V lost 2 bases and J 0 bases, leaving 8 bases between the germline ends.